Listed here are 19 T cell receptor beta chains from one sample, sequenced in a study of control samples from healthy donors and cancer patients. Sequenced by immunoSEQ multiplex PCR; TCRdb stores in-frame clones only, minus some. The sample has more than 100,000 clones, approximately 90% seen once. Source material: blood. These receptors were obtained from a woman aged 18 to 35 in good health.

This chain links TRBV18 with TRBJ1-2; TRBD1 is a possible D gene (5 bases). CDR3 length equals 16 residues. The V and J ends lost 2 bases and 10 bases respectively, with 23 bases between them. CDR1 is KGHSH, CDR2 LQKENI, per germline. Written as DNA, the CDR3 is TGTGCCAGCTCACCAAGGGTTATCGGGGCTTCGGTTATCTACACCTTC. Translation gives CASSPRVIGASVIYTF.

V gene TRBV28 combines with J gene TRBJ2-5; 9 bases fit TRBD1. J lost 1 base, V lost 5 bases, and 5 bases had no gene match. This CDR3 is 15 amino acids long. Germline CDR1 is MDHEN and CDR2 is SYDVKM. The CDR3 loop reads CASSEPGQGQETQYF. DNA of the CDR3: TGTGCCAGCAGTGAACCGGGACAGGGCCAAGAGACCCAGTACTTC.

This clone was detected once. The V and J genes are TRBV6-5 and TRBJ2-7, with 7 bases matching TRBD1. Germline assignment: CDR1 MNHEY and CDR2 SVGAGI. The length of the CDR3 is 15 residues. V lost 6 bases to trimming and J lost 4 bases; unmatched junction nucleotides: 12. CDR3 nucleotides: TGTGCCAGCAGCTATACCGGGCAGGGGGAATACGAGCAGTACTTC. Amino acids: CASSYTGQGEYEQYF.

The chain recombines TRBV5-4 with TRBJ1-6; 10 bases match TRBD1. Germline CDR1 is SGHNT and CDR2 is YYREEE (reference sequence). The CDR3 covers 16 residues. V lost 0 bases, J lost 9 bases, and 6 bases stayed unmatched. The CDR3 sequence is CASSLGGGQGFSPLHF. The CDR3 DNA follows: TGTGCCAGCAGCTTGGGGGGGGGACAGGGGTTTTCACCCCTCCACTTT.

The V gene is TRBV2, the J gene TRBJ2-7; D not certain. The CDR3 consists of 13 residues. Germline CDR1 SNHLY, CDR2 FYNNEI. Trimming shortened V by 8 bases and J by 0 bases, and 11 bases separated the two germline ends. The DNA of the CDR3 is TGTGCCAGCCTATCCCTTAACTCCTACGAGCAGTACTTC. As protein: CASLSLNSYEQYF. Full variable domain (rest looked up from reference TRBV2 and TRBJ2-7): EPEVTQTPSHQVTQMGQEVILRCVPISNHLYFYWYRQILGQKVEFLVSFYNNEISEKSEIFDDQFSVERPDGSNFTLKIRSTKLEDSAMYFCASLSLNSYEQYFGPGTRLTVT.

The V gene is TRBV27, the J gene TRBJ2-1; 9 positions agree with TRBD2. This CDR3 comprises 15 residues. Germline V lookup: CDR1 MNHEY, CDR2 SMNVEV (reference sequence). The V gene end was trimmed by 6 bases and the J gene end by 3 bases; junction bases not matched to a gene: 6. CDR3: CASSRGTSFYNEQFF. The CDR3 region has the DNA TGTGCCAGCAGCCGGGGGACTAGCTTCTACAATGAGCAGTTCTTC.

The chain couples TRBV7-2 to TRBJ2-5; 10 positions agree with TRBD2. With 1 base clipped from V and 1 base from J, the junction kept 3 bases outside the gene matches. The germline gives CDR1 SGHTA, CDR2 FQGNSA. The CDR3 runs to 16 residues. CDR3 protein: CASSLGVAGGQETQYF. The CDR3 bases are TGTGCCAGCAGCTTAGGGGTAGCGGGGGGCCAAGAGACCCAGTACTTC.

This chain links TRBV28 with TRBJ2-1; 10 bases are shared with TRBD1. The CDR3 covers 16 residues. Germline CDR1 and CDR2: MDHEN and SYDVKM. The junction had 6 bases not matched to a gene; V was cut back by 3 bases and J by 4 bases. The CDR3 reads CASSFGTGEGYNEQFF. CDR3 bases: TGTGCCAGCAGTTTCGGGACAGGGGAGGGATACAATGAGCAGTTCTTC.

The V call is TRBV12-5, the J call TRBJ2-5, with TRBD1 matching 7 bases. The germline V gene encodes CDR1 LGHNT and CDR2 FRNRAP. After removal of 4 bases from V and 1 base from J, the junction contained 6 bases not matched to a gene. The CDR3 spans 15 residues. CDR3: CASGWEQGTQETQYF. DNA for the CDR3: TGTGCTAGTGGTTGGGAACAGGGGACCCAAGAGACCCAGTACTTC.

The sample holds one count of this clone. This chain connects TRBV11-2 to TRBJ1-5, with D maybe TRBD1 (6 bases). V was clipped by 2 bases and J by 4 bases, with 18 bases between them. Germline CDR1 and CDR2: SGHAT and FQNNGV. This CDR3 is 17 amino acids long. Here the CDR3 reads CASSLRVYGGRNQPQHF. CDR3 sequence (DNA): TGTGCCAGCAGCTTAAGAGTGTACGGGGGGCGGAATCAGCCCCAGCATTTT.

V is TRBV27 and J is TRBJ2-1; the match to TRBD2 covers 7 bases. This CDR3 is built from 12 residues. Germline assignment: CDR1 MNHEY and CDR2 SMNVEV (reference sequence). J lost 6 bases, V lost 9 bases, and 5 bases had no gene match. CDR3 protein: CASLAETNEQFF. The CDR3 DNA follows: TGTGCCAGTCTAGCGGAGACCAATGAGCAGTTCTTC.

The J gene is TRBJ2-2, the V gene TRBV10-1; D is undetermined. Trimming cost V 5 bases and J 0 bases, with 10 bases left between them. Germline loops: CDR1 WNHNN, CDR2 SYGVQD (reference sequence). This CDR3 has 15 residues. CDR3 DNA sequence: TGCGCCAGCAGTTTAACGAAAACGAACACCGGGGAGCTGTTTTTT. Its protein is CASSLTKTNTGELFF.

J is TRBJ2-5 and V is TRBV14; 9 bases are a match to TRBD1. This CDR3 spans 14 amino acids. Germline trimming cut 4 bases from V and 6 bases from J; bases unmatched to any gene: 6. CDR1 and CDR2 (germline): SGHDN, FVKESK. This CDR3 reads CASSPGQGPKTQYF. In DNA, the CDR3 is TGTGCCAGCAGCCCGGGACAGGGTCCGAAGACCCAGTACTTC.

This clone was recorded only once. The V gene is TRBV6-2 or TRBV6-3, the J gene TRBJ2-7; TRBD1 matches 8 bases. The CDR3 contains 13 residues. Trimming removed 3 bases from V and 4 bases from J; junction bases left unmatched: 2. Per germline, CDR1 MNHEY and CDR2 SVGEGT. CDR3 nucleotides: TGTGCCAGCAGTTATAACAGGGGGTACGAGCAGTACTTC. This translates into CASSYNRGYEQYF.

The chain is built from TRBV19 and TRBJ1-2; 11 bases match TRBD1. Germline V gives CDR1 LNHDA, CDR2 SQIVND (reference sequence). CDR3 size: 14 residues. With V trimmed by 5 bases and J by 10 bases, 9 bases remained unmatched. CDR3 region: CASSAGTGGLFYTF. In DNA form, the CDR3 reads TGTGCCAGTAGTGCCGGGACAGGGGGGCTATTCTACACCTTC. The full variable domain, in which reference TRBV19 and TRBJ1-2 provide the parts outside the CDR3, is DGGITQSPKYLFRKEGQNVTLSCEQNLNHDAMYWYRQDPGQGLRLIYYSQIVNDFQKGDIAEGYSVSREKKESFPLTVTSAQKNPTAFYLCASSAGTGGLFYTFGSGTRLTVV.

The CDR3 DNA is TGTGCCACCAGCAGGTCACAGGGGTTGAACACTGAAGCTTTCTTT. Translating it yields CATSRSQGLNTEAFF. The chain is built from TRBV15 and TRBJ1-1; 7 nucleotides line up with TRBD1. After removal of 3 bases from V and 0 bases from J, the junction contained 4 bases not matched to a gene. Germline loops: CDR1 LNHNV, CDR2 YYDKDF (reference sequence). CDR3 length: 15 residues.

The rearrangement links TRBV27 to TRBJ2-5; 9 bases are shared with TRBD2. J was trimmed by 1 base and V by 6 bases; bases with no gene match: 9. The CDR3 is made up of 16 amino acids. CDR1 is MNHEY and CDR2 is SMNVEV in the germline V gene (reference sequence). As DNA, the CDR3 is TGTGCCAGCAGCCGGATAGCGGGAGCCGGCCAAGAGACCCAGTACTTC. Translation gives CASSRIAGAGQETQYF.

The chain combines TRBV28 with TRBJ1-5, with D tentatively TRBD1 (5 bases). Trimming shortened V by 6 bases and J by 3 bases, and 18 bases separated the two germline ends. The CDR3 sequence is 16 residues long. Germline V gene lookup returns CDR1 MDHEN and CDR2 SYDVKM. CDR3 sequence (DNA): TGTGCCAGCAGGTCTCAGGCAGGGTCTCTCAATCAGCCCCAGCATTTT. Translation: CASRSQAGSLNQPQHF.

The chain joins TRBV6-5 to TRBJ2-1, with 15 nucleotides matching TRBD2. The CDR3 totals 15 residues. The germline CDR1 and CDR2 sequences are MNHEY and SVGAGI. The J segment lost 9 bases and the V segment lost 7 bases, leaving 7 bases of the junction unmatched. CDR3 coding DNA: TGTGCCAGCACCATGGGACTAGCGGGAGGAGGTGAGCAGTTCTTC. Protein: CASTMGLAGGGEQFF.